This T cell receptor beta chain was obtained from a study of blood T cell repertoires in COVID-19. Looking at the study overall: From the United States, Italy and Spain came samples of acute and convalescent COVID-19. T cells, B-cell-depleted T cells, or PBMCs supplied cDNA or gDNA.

Original processing notes: Reference gene primers were amplified, and this amplification served to estimate nucleated cell counts. The repertoire was sequenced with immunoSEQ multiplex PCR; TCRdb's copy has only in-frame clones and lacks some. V, J and clone size are taken as reported in that table, and D and trimming were inferred from the DNA itself. This table holds almost 25,000 clones, around 92% found once. The germline V gene has CDR1 KGHSH and CDR2 LQKENI. CDR3 length equals 15 residues. With 3 bases clipped from V and 6 bases from J, the junction kept 4 bases outside the gene matches. The sequenced sample consisted of peripheral blood. The TCR comes from a man between 65 and 85 years old with active COVID-19. This sequence joins TRBV18 and TRBJ2-3; the match to TRBD2 covers 12 bases. This CDR3 is CASSPRTSGVDTQYF. CDR3 bases: TGTGCCAGCTCACCCCGGACTAGCGGGGTGGATACGCAGTATTTT.